This TCR beta chain was found in a study of blood T cell repertoires in COVID-19. Study background: PBMCs, B-cell-depleted T cells, or T cells provided the cDNA or gDNA that made up the material.

Authors' processing steps: Amplifying reference gene primers gave estimates of nucleated cell counts. Profiling relied on immunoSEQ multiplex PCR, and the TCRdb table lists in-frame clones only, not all of them. V, J and clone size are those of that table, while D and trimming were read from the DNA. The sample contains some 140,000 clones, roughly 83% of which appear only once. Everyone who took part was about 18 to 90 years old, and they came from roughly 25 US areas. Cohort allocation depended upon clinical history that participants reported. The CDR3 is made up of 14 amino acids. V was cut by 6 bases and J by 3 bases, with 11 bases left in between. CDR1 and CDR2 (germline): MDHEN, SYDVKM.

The source of this sequence is a man aged 40-50 years with acute COVID-19. This chain joins TRBV28 and TRBJ1-4, with D perhaps matching TRBD1 (6 bases). Sequenced: PBMCs or T cells enriched from blood (not recorded which). CDR3 in DNA: TGTGCCAGCAGGGCCTACAGGGCTAATGAAAAACTGTTTTTT. Translation: CASRAYRANEKLFF.